Listed below are T cell receptor beta chains from one sample, sequenced in a study of blood T cell repertoires in COVID-19. TCRdb's table, derived via immunoSEQ multiplex PCR, lists solely in-frame clones and lacks some. The sample includes about 92,000 clones, around 81% of them seen just once. The sample taken for sequencing was peripheral blood. The receptor source for this set is a man aged 50-59 years who had recovered from COVID-19. The CDR3 runs from the conserved cysteine through the conserved F or W. Fields, in order: V gene, clone size, CDR3 length, D gene, J gene, CDR3 protein, CDR3 DNA. The D gene is left open where the match is weak. Size values are once, few and many counts, or a class for expanded clones, and some rows have none.

V gene: TRBV5-1
clone size: few
CDR3 length: 14
D gene: NA
J gene: TRBJ1-6
CDR3 protein: CASSLGQTNSPLHF
CDR3 DNA: TGCGCCAGCAGCTTGGGACAGACAAATTCACCCCTCCACTTT

V gene: TRBV20-1
clone size: NA
CDR3 length: 11
D gene: NA
J gene: TRBJ2-3
CDR3 protein: CSARAGDTQYF
CDR3 DNA: TGCAGTGCTAGGGCGGGAGATACGCAGTATTTT

V gene: TRBV6-5
clone size: NA
CDR3 length: 13
D gene: NA
J gene: TRBJ1-1
CDR3 protein: CASSYSGWSVAFF
CDR3 DNA: TGTGCCAGCAGTTATTCCGGGTGGAGTGTAGCTTTCTTT

V gene: TRBV28
clone size: NA
CDR3 length: 15
D gene: NA
J gene: TRBJ1-5
CDR3 protein: CASRNPGGLNQPQHF
CDR3 DNA: TGTGCCAGCAGGAACCCCGGGGGACTAAATCAGCCCCAGCATTTT

V gene: TRBV7-6
clone size: NA
CDR3 length: 14
D gene: NA
J gene: TRBJ2-2
CDR3 protein: CASSLDLGPGELFF
CDR3 DNA: TGTGCCAGCAGCTTAGACCTGGGGCCCGGGGAGCTGTTTTTT

V gene: TRBV7-9
clone size: NA
CDR3 length: 15
D gene: NA
J gene: TRBJ1-1
CDR3 protein: CASSSGLRMNTEAFF
CDR3 DNA: TGTGCCAGCAGCTCCGGACTCCGAATGAACACTGAAGCTTTCTTT

V gene: TRBV18
clone size: NA
CDR3 length: 18
D gene: NA
J gene: TRBJ1-5
CDR3 protein: CASSPPGGPKFGNQPQHF
CDR3 DNA: TGTGCCAGCTCACCTCCGGGAGGCCCAAAGTTTGGCAATCAGCCCCAGCATTTT

V gene: TRBV12-3/TRBV12-4
clone size: NA
CDR3 length: 13
D gene: TRBD1
J gene: TRBJ1-2
CDR3 protein: CASSRDSNYGYTF
CDR3 DNA: TGTGCCAGCAGTCGGGACAGTAACTATGGCTACACCTTC

V gene: TRBV30
clone size: NA
CDR3 length: 14
D gene: TRBD2
J gene: TRBJ2-7
CDR3 protein: CAWGISGGFDEQYF
CDR3 DNA: TGTGCCTGGGGTATTAGCGGGGGGTTCGACGAGCAGTACTTC

V gene: TRBV7-2
clone size: NA
CDR3 length: 15
D gene: TRBD2
J gene: TRBJ2-7
CDR3 protein: CASSRGRGNSYEQYF
CDR3 DNA: TGTGCCAGCAGCCGGGGGAGGGGAAATTCCTACGAGCAGTACTTC

V gene: TRBV6-6
clone size: NA
CDR3 length: 17
D gene: TRBD2
J gene: TRBJ2-1
CDR3 protein: CASSLLTLRRGNNEQFF
CDR3 DNA: TGTGCCAGCAGTCTTCTAACCCTTCGGCGGGGGAACAATGAGCAGTTCTTC

V gene: TRBV30
clone size: NA
CDR3 length: 14
D gene: TRBD1
J gene: TRBJ1-6
CDR3 protein: CAWRSTGGGSPLHF
CDR3 DNA: TGTGCCTGGAGGTCGACAGGGGGCGGATCACCCCTCCACTTT

V gene: TRBV7-2
clone size: once
CDR3 length: 15
D gene: NA
J gene: TRBJ1-5
CDR3 protein: CASSSTALKNQPQHF
CDR3 DNA: TGTGCCAGCAGCTCGACAGCACTAAAAAATCAGCCCCAGCATTTT

V gene: TRBV19
clone size: NA
CDR3 length: 14
D gene: NA
J gene: TRBJ1-1
CDR3 protein: CASSPGGANTEAFF
CDR3 DNA: TGTGCCAGTAGCCCGGGGGGGGCGAACACTGAAGCTTTCTTT

V gene: TRBV18
clone size: NA
CDR3 length: 15
D gene: NA
J gene: TRBJ1-6
CDR3 protein: CASSPQIPGDSPLHF
CDR3 DNA: TGTGCCAGCTCACCACAAATTCCAGGGGATTCACCCCTCCACTTT

V gene: TRBV6-5
clone size: NA
CDR3 length: 16
D gene: NA
J gene: TRBJ1-4
CDR3 protein: CASSSSSGGGSEKLFF
CDR3 DNA: TGTGCCAGCAGTTCGTCCTCCGGGGGAGGGAGTGAAAAACTGTTTTTT

V gene: TRBV6-2/TRBV6-3
clone size: NA
CDR3 length: 15
D gene: NA
J gene: TRBJ1-2
CDR3 protein: CASSHRGVYGGGYTF
CDR3 DNA: TGTGCCAGCAGTCATCGGGGGGTTTACGGAGGTGGCTACACCTTC

V gene: TRBV25-1
clone size: NA
CDR3 length: 14
D gene: NA
J gene: TRBJ1-2
CDR3 protein: CASSGLGKGGGYTF
CDR3 DNA: TGTGCCAGCAGTGGGCTCGGAAAGGGAGGTGGCTACACCTTC

V gene: TRBV6-5
clone size: once
CDR3 length: 15
D gene: TRBD1
J gene: TRBJ2-7
CDR3 protein: CASRVGQGIPYEQYF
CDR3 DNA: TGTGCCAGCAGGGTGGGACAGGGGATCCCCTACGAGCAGTACTTC

V gene: TRBV12-3/TRBV12-4
clone size: NA
CDR3 length: 12
D gene: TRBD1
J gene: TRBJ2-5
CDR3 protein: CASRPGGETQYF
CDR3 DNA: TGTGCCAGCAGGCCAGGGGGAGAGACCCAGTACTTC

V gene: TRBV5-1
clone size: once
CDR3 length: 13
D gene: TRBD1
J gene: TRBJ1-3
CDR3 protein: CASSGGTVDTIYF
CDR3 DNA: TGCGCCAGCAGCGGTGGGACAGTGGACACCATATATTTT

V gene: TRBV12-3/TRBV12-4
clone size: NA
CDR3 length: 13
D gene: TRBD2
J gene: TRBJ2-7
CDR3 protein: CASGGDRYYEQYF
CDR3 DNA: TGTGCCAGTGGGGGGGATAGGTACTACGAGCAGTACTTC

V gene: TRBV6-2/TRBV6-3
clone size: NA
CDR3 length: 14
D gene: TRBD1
J gene: TRBJ1-1
CDR3 protein: CASSGGQGNSGAFF
CDR3 DNA: TGTGCCAGCAGTGGGGGACAGGGGAATTCGGGAGCTTTCTTT

V gene: TRBV24-1
clone size: NA
CDR3 length: 15
D gene: TRBD1
J gene: TRBJ2-3
CDR3 protein: CATSDPGTGPDTQYF
CDR3 DNA: TGTGCCACCAGTGATCCCGGGACAGGGCCAGATACGCAGTATTTT

V gene: TRBV6-5
clone size: NA
CDR3 length: 15
D gene: NA
J gene: TRBJ2-7
CDR3 protein: CASSWEGVIPGGEYF
CDR3 DNA: TGTGCCAGCAGCTGGGAGGGGGTTATCCCTGGGGGGGAGTACTTC

V gene: TRBV30
clone size: NA
CDR3 length: 15
D gene: TRBD2
J gene: TRBJ2-7
CDR3 protein: CAWSGASGGRHEQYF
CDR3 DNA: TGTGCCTGGAGTGGCGCTAGCGGGGGGCGCCACGAGCAGTACTTC

V gene: TRBV9
clone size: once
CDR3 length: 16
D gene: TRBD1
J gene: TRBJ2-6
CDR3 protein: CASSAGQGIGANVLTF
CDR3 DNA: TGTGCCAGCAGCGCGGGACAGGGGATCGGGGCCAACGTCCTGACTTTC

V gene: TRBV9
clone size: NA
CDR3 length: 12
D gene: NA
J gene: TRBJ1-4
CDR3 protein: CASSVGDGGLFF
CDR3 DNA: TGTGCCAGCAGCGTAGGGGACGGGGGACTGTTTTTT

V gene: TRBV29-1
clone size: NA
CDR3 length: 11
D gene: NA
J gene: TRBJ1-2
CDR3 protein: CSVEGVSRYTF
CDR3 DNA: TGCAGCGTTGAAGGTGTTAGTCGCTACACCTTC

V gene: TRBV10-3
clone size: NA
CDR3 length: 15
D gene: TRBD1
J gene: TRBJ2-7
CDR3 protein: CAISGGTGQSYEQYF
CDR3 DNA: TGTGCCATCAGTGGGGGGACAGGGCAGTCCTACGAGCAGTACTTC

V gene: TRBV4-2
clone size: NA
CDR3 length: 18
D gene: TRBD2
J gene: TRBJ2-7
CDR3 protein: CASSPRTSGSPSSYEQYF
CDR3 DNA: TGTGCCAGCAGCCCGCGGACTAGCGGGTCCCCGAGCTCCTACGAGCAGTACTTC

V gene: TRBV7-3
clone size: NA
CDR3 length: 16
D gene: TRBD2
J gene: TRBJ2-2
CDR3 protein: CASSLTGGSGTGELFF
CDR3 DNA: TGTGCCAGCAGCTTAACGGGCGGGAGTGGCACCGGGGAGCTGTTTTTT

V gene: TRBV27
clone size: few
CDR3 length: 17
D gene: TRBD1
J gene: TRBJ1-1
CDR3 protein: CASSLGRGQGYLTEAFF
CDR3 DNA: TGTGCCAGCAGTTTAGGGCGGGGACAGGGGTATTTGACTGAAGCTTTCTTT

V gene: TRBV5-1
clone size: NA
CDR3 length: 12
D gene: NA
J gene: TRBJ1-2
CDR3 protein: CASSLPGYGYTF
CDR3 DNA: TGCGCCAGCAGCTTGCCGGGGTATGGCTACACCTTC

V gene: TRBV30
clone size: NA
CDR3 length: 14
D gene: NA
J gene: TRBJ1-1
CDR3 protein: CAWSGGGAGAEAFF
CDR3 DNA: TGTGCCTGGAGTGGGGGGGGCGCTGGCGCTGAAGCTTTCTTT

V gene: TRBV5-4
clone size: NA
CDR3 length: 15
D gene: TRBD2
J gene: TRBJ2-7
CDR3 protein: CASSLAGLAGGEQYF
CDR3 DNA: TGTGCCAGCAGCTTGGCGGGACTAGCGGGAGGCGAGCAGTACTTC

V gene: TRBV5-1
clone size: few
CDR3 length: 15
D gene: TRBD1
J gene: TRBJ2-3
CDR3 protein: CASSLGQGMADTQYF
CDR3 DNA: TGCGCCAGCAGCTTGGGACAGGGGATGGCAGATACGCAGTATTTT

V gene: TRBV10-2
clone size: NA
CDR3 length: 15
D gene: TRBD1
J gene: TRBJ1-4
CDR3 protein: CASSELGQPNEKLFF
CDR3 DNA: TGCGCCAGCAGTGAGTTGGGACAGCCGAATGAAAAACTGTTTTTT

V gene: TRBV27
clone size: NA
CDR3 length: 16
D gene: NA
J gene: TRBJ2-3
CDR3 protein: CASKMLLAASTDTQYF
CDR3 DNA: TGTGCCAGCAAAATGTTATTAGCAGCTAGCACAGATACGCAGTATTTT

V gene: TRBV6-2/TRBV6-3
clone size: once
CDR3 length: 15
D gene: NA
J gene: TRBJ1-1
CDR3 protein: CASSYAAGEGTEAFF
CDR3 DNA: TGTGCCAGCAGTTACGCAGCAGGGGAGGGCACTGAAGCTTTCTTT

V gene: TRBV18
clone size: NA
CDR3 length: 17
D gene: TRBD1
J gene: TRBJ1-5
CDR3 protein: CASSPGTDRGPNQPQHF
CDR3 DNA: TGTGCCAGCTCACCGGGCACGGACAGGGGGCCTAATCAGCCCCAGCATTTT

V gene: TRBV6-1
clone size: NA
CDR3 length: 16
D gene: NA
J gene: TRBJ1-5
CDR3 protein: CASSEALQVGNQPQHF
CDR3 DNA: TGTGCCAGCAGTGAAGCGCTTCAGGTGGGCAATCAGCCCCAGCATTTT

V gene: TRBV19
clone size: NA
CDR3 length: 14
D gene: NA
J gene: TRBJ1-3
CDR3 protein: CASSREFSGNTIYF
CDR3 DNA: TGTGCCAGTAGTCGAGAGTTCTCTGGAAACACCATATATTTT

V gene: TRBV6-5
clone size: NA
CDR3 length: 14
D gene: TRBD1
J gene: TRBJ2-7
CDR3 protein: CATHDRGPPYEQYF
CDR3 DNA: TGTGCCACCCATGACAGGGGCCCCCCCTACGAGCAGTACTTC

V gene: TRBV30
clone size: NA
CDR3 length: 14
D gene: TRBD2
J gene: TRBJ2-3
CDR3 protein: CAWTGGLHTDTQYF
CDR3 DNA: TGTGCCTGGACGGGGGGACTTCACACAGATACGCAGTATTTT

V gene: TRBV27
clone size: NA
CDR3 length: 21
D gene: TRBD2
J gene: TRBJ2-2
CDR3 protein: CASSSKPPTTSGRARGGELFF
CDR3 DNA: TGTGCCAGCAGTTCCAAACCTCCTACGACTAGCGGGAGGGCCCGGGGCGGGGAGCTGTTTTTT

V gene: TRBV6-6
clone size: NA
CDR3 length: 16
D gene: TRBD1
J gene: TRBJ2-1
CDR3 protein: CASSVGFGQDYNEQFF
CDR3 DNA: TGTGCCAGCAGCGTTGGGTTCGGACAGGATTACAATGAGCAGTTCTTC

V gene: TRBV20-1
clone size: NA
CDR3 length: 17
D gene: NA
J gene: TRBJ2-3
CDR3 protein: CSASPYLRRSGTDTQYF
CDR3 DNA: TGCAGTGCTAGTCCCTACCTCAGGAGGTCGGGCACAGATACGCAGTATTTT

V gene: TRBV18
clone size: NA
CDR3 length: 14
D gene: NA
J gene: TRBJ2-7
CDR3 protein: CASSPLQGTYEQYF
CDR3 DNA: TGTGCCAGCTCACCACTTCAGGGAACCTACGAGCAGTACTTC

V gene: TRBV2
clone size: many
CDR3 length: 15
D gene: NA
J gene: TRBJ2-2
CDR3 protein: CASVGGPRNTGELFF
CDR3 DNA: TGTGCCAGCGTGGGGGGGCCCCGCAACACCGGGGAGCTGTTTTTT

V gene: TRBV19
clone size: NA
CDR3 length: 15
D gene: TRBD1
J gene: TRBJ2-7
CDR3 protein: CASTPRDRGTYEQYF
CDR3 DNA: TGTGCCAGTACCCCCCGGGACAGGGGTACCTACGAGCAGTACTTC

V gene: TRBV3-1/TRBV3-2
clone size: NA
CDR3 length: 16
D gene: NA
J gene: TRBJ2-2
CDR3 protein: CASSQISSVGSGELFF
CDR3 DNA: TGTGCCAGCAGCCAAATCTCCTCCGTCGGGTCCGGGGAGCTGTTTTTT